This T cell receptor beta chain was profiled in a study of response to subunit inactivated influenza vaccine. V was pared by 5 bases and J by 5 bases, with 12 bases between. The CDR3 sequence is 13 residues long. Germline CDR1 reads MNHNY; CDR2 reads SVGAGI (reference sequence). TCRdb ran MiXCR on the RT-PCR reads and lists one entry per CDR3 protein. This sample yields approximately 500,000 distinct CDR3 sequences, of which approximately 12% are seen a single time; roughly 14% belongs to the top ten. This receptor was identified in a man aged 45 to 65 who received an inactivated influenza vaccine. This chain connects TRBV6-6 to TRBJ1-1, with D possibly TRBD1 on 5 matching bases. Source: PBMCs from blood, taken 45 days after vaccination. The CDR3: CASSTGTATEAFF. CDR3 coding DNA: TGTGCCAGCAGTACCGGGACGGCGACTGAAGCTTTCTTT.